The 9 T cell receptor beta chains below come from one sample, sequenced in a study of Ad26.COV2.S vaccination and SARS-CoV-2 variants. The treatment denotes: some 20 received Ad26.COV2.S at low or high dose, single or two shots; a few received placebo; per-sample allocation not given. Sampling happened 63 days after the first vaccine or placebo injection. Measured with immunoSEQ multiplex PCR; TCRdb has only the in-frame clones, and not every one. The data show under 500,000 clones, around 92% seen once. The material was peripheral blood, obtained in a trial of Ad26.COV2.S vaccine versus placebo. The receptors were gathered from a person aged 18-60 years who received the Ad26.COV2.S COVID-19 vaccine or a placebo.

This chain joins TRBV28 and TRBJ2-3; maybe TRBD1 (6 bases). Germline assignment: CDR1 MDHEN and CDR2 SYDVKM. The germline V and J ends were trimmed by 3 bases and 0 bases, with 19 bases remaining between them. The CDR3 consists of 18 residues. The CDR3 is CASSLTGLATPSTDTQYF. The CDR3 DNA is TGTGCCAGCAGTTTGACAGGCCTCGCAACCCCTAGCACAGATACGCAGTATTTT. Based on the CDR3 plus reference TRBV28 and TRBJ2-3, the full variable domain is DVKVTQSSRYLVKRTGEKVFLECVQDMDHENMFWYRQDPGLGLRLIYFSYDVKMKEKGDIPEGYSVSREKKERFSLILESASTNQTSMYLCASSLTGLATPSTDTQYFGPGTRLTVL.

This chain links TRBV2 with TRBJ2-5; D ambiguous. Looked up from germline, CDR1 is SNHLY and CDR2 is FYNNEI. The length of the CDR3 is 14 residues. The ends were cut back, 3 bases at V and 2 bases at J, with 10 bases in the middle. CDR3 residues: CASSDERKQETQYF. Written as DNA, the CDR3 is TGTGCCAGCAGTGATGAACGAAAACAAGAGACCCAGTACTTC.

This chain connects TRBV27 to TRBJ2-1; no firm D call. This CDR3 is built from 16 residues. Per germline, CDR1 MNHEY and CDR2 SMNVEV (reference sequence). V was shortened by 11 bases and J by 0 bases, with 20 bases between the two germline ends. This CDR3 is CASVGRLMSSYNEQFF. CDR3 in DNA: TGTGCCTCCGTAGGGCGGCTCATGAGCTCCTACAATGAGCAGTTCTTC.

This rearrangement joins TRBV11-2 to TRBJ1-3; D is ambiguous. CDR1 is SGHAT and CDR2 is FQNNGV in the germline V gene. The V end was cut by 5 bases, the J end by 3 bases, with 14 bases between. This CDR3 comprises 15 residues. The CDR3, as DNA: TGTGCCAGCAGCCCGAGGCTGGCAAATGGAAACACCATATATTTT. Encoded protein: CASSPRLANGNTIYF.

The CDR3 nucleotides are TGTGCCAGCAGCTTAGCCGCGTCGGCAGTCTGGGGCTACACCTTC. This translates into CASSLAASAVWGYTF. This rearrangement joins TRBV11-2 to TRBJ1-2; D is undetermined. Germline V gene sequence: CDR1 SGHAT, CDR2 FQNNGV. V was shortened by 1 base and J by 8 bases, with 17 bases between the two germline ends. The CDR3 runs 15 residues.

The rearrangement links TRBV28 to TRBJ2-1; a possible D gene is TRBD1 (6 bases). Trimming took off 8 bases at V and 4 bases at J, with 21 bases between the two ends. CDR3 length equals 16 residues. Germline CDR1 reads MDHEN; CDR2 reads SYDVKM. CDR3 bases: TGTGCCAGCTTTGACCCCGGGACAAGTAAATACAATGAGCAGTTCTTC. It yields the protein CASFDPGTSKYNEQFF.

This clone is a singleton in its sample. V usage is TRBV3-1 (or the pseudogene TRBV3-2) and J usage is TRBJ2-3, with 8 bases that match TRBD2. With 5 bases clipped from V and 0 bases from J, the junction kept 7 bases outside the gene matches. Germline CDR1 reads LGHDT; CDR2 reads YNNKEL (reference sequence). The CDR3 spans 16 residues. The CDR3 loop is CASSIGGGKSTDTQYF. The CDR3 DNA reads as TGTGCCAGCAGCATCGGGGGGGGGAAAAGCACAGATACGCAGTATTTT.

The rearrangement uses TRBV7-9 and TRBJ1-6, with TRBD1 identical over 8 bases. The V gene's germline CDR1 is SEHNR and CDR2 FQNEAQ (reference sequence). The CDR3 spans 18 residues. Trimming cost V 1 base and J 7 bases; bases outside gene matches: 12. The CDR3 reads CASSLGRTGGGKNSPLHF. The DNA for the CDR3 is TGTGCCAGCAGCTTAGGGAGAACAGGGGGTGGGAAGAATTCACCCCTCCACTTT.

The chain has TRBV7-2 and TRBJ2-3; 7 bases fit TRBD2. Germline loops: CDR1 SGHTA, CDR2 FQGNSA. Trimming removed 4 bases from V and 0 bases from J; junction bases left unmatched: 1. CDR3 size: 14 residues. The CDR3, as DNA: TGTGCCAGCAGCTCGCGGGGGAGCACAGATACGCAGTATTTT. Protein sequence: CASSSRGSTDTQYF.